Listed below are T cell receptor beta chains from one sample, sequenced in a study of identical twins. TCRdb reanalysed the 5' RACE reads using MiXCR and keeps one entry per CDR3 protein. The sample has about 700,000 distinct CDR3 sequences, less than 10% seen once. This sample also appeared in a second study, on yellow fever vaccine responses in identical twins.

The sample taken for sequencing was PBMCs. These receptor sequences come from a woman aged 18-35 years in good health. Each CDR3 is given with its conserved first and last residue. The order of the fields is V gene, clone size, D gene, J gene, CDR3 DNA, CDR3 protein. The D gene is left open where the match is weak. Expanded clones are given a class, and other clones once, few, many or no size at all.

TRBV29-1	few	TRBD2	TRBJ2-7	TGCAGCGTGGACACGACTAGCGGGAGGGCCGGCGAGCAGTACTTC	CSVDTTSGRAGEQYF
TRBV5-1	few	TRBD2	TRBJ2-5	TGCGCCAGCAGCATTGGTAGCGGGGGGGCATCGGAGACCCAGTACTTC	CASSIGSGGASETQYF
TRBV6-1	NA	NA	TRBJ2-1	TGTGCCAGTACCCCAGGGATCGTCAATGAGCAGTTCTTC	CASTPGIVNEQFF
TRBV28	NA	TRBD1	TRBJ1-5	TGTGCCAGCACCCCCCAGGGGGTTAGCAATCAGCCCCAGCATTTT	CASTPQGVSNQPQHF
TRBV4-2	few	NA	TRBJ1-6	TGTGCCAGCAGCCAAGAACAACAGGGTAACTCACCCCTCCACTTT	CASSQEQQGNSPLHF
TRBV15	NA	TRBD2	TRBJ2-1	TGTGCCATCGGAAAGGGGCGGGGGGACGACAATGAGCAGTTCTTC	CAIGKGRGDDNEQFF
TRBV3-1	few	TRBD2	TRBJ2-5	TGTGCCAGCAGCCAGGGACTAGCGGGGGCCTTACCCCAGACCCAGTACTTC	CASSQGLAGALPQTQYF
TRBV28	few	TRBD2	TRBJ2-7	TGTGCCAGCAGTTTGGGTCCTCAACAGGGACCGGGACTAGCGGGAGCAAGGCGCGAGCAGTACTTC	CASSLGPQQGPGLAGARREQYF
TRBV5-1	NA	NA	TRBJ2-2	TGCGCCAGCAGCTCAGCCCCAGGGAACACCGGGGAGCTGTTTTTT	CASSSAPGNTGELFF
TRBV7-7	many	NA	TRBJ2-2	TGTGCTAGCAGCGCTAGCAGGTCCGGGGAGCTGTTTTTT	CASSASRSGELFF
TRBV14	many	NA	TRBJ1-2	TGTGCCAGCAGCCAAGAACCCGATGGCTACACCTTC	CASSQEPDGYTF
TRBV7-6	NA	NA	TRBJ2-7	TGTGCCAGCAGCCGGGGCGGAAACGTCTACGAGCAGTACTTC	CASSRGGNVYEQYF
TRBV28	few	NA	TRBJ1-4	TGTGCCAGCAGTTTGTATTTCGGGGGAGGCAGTGAAAAACTGTTTTTT	CASSLYFGGGSEKLFF
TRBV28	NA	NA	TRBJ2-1	TGTGCCAGCAGCCTGGCCGGCGCTGCCTACAATGAGCAGTTCTTC	CASSLAGAAYNEQFF
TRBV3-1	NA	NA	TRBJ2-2	TGTGCCAGCAGCCATGTAGGGGGCACCGGGGAGCTGTTTTTT	CASSHVGGTGELFF
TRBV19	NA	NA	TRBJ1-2	TGTGCCAGTAGTATCGGCCAGGGGAATGGCTACACCTTC	CASSIGQGNGYTF
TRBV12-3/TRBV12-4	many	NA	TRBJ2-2	TGTGCCAGCAGTACCCCCGGGACTTACACCGGGGAGCTGTTTTTT	CASSTPGTYTGELFF